The 16 T cell receptor beta chains presented below share a single source sample, sequenced in a study of shared clonotypes between healthy human individuals. The table came from immunoSEQ multiplex PCR; TCRdb's copy has only in-frame clones and leaves some out. The table has roughly 590,000 clones, around 95% seen once. CD45RO-negative CD8 cells positively selected for CCR7 made up the naive population, which excluded terminally differentiated effector memory CD45RA+ cells. The sample consisted of naive CD8+ T cells sorted from blood. The receptors were sampled from a woman between 25 and 40 years old in good health.

This rearrangement joins TRBV13 to TRBJ2-7; D is possibly TRBD2 (6 bases). CDR1 PRHDT and CDR2 FYEKMQ come from the germline V gene (reference sequence). V lost 1 base and J lost 9, with 19 bases in between. The CDR3 sequence is 15 residues long. The CDR3 coding sequence is TGTGCCAGCAGCTTAGACGGAGGGGCCCCGGACGGGCAGTACTTC. It yields the protein CASSLDGGAPDGQYF.

The chain links TRBV21-1 to TRBJ2-5; the table names TRBD2, a call not compared with the DNA. TRBV21-1 is tagged as a pseudogene. This CDR3 comprises 14 residues. DNA for the CDR3: TGTGCCAGCAAGCCGGGACTACCAAGAGGGACCCAGTACTTC. This translates into CASKPGLPRGTQYF.

V is TRBV27 and J is TRBJ2-1; TRBD2 might be the D (6 bases). Germline-derived CDR1 and CDR2 are MNHEY and SMNVEV (reference sequence). Trimming removed 5 bases at V and 4 bases at J, with 15 bases between. This CDR3 spans 15 amino acids. This chain's CDR3 is CASSTSRDFYNEQFF. In DNA form, the CDR3 reads TGTGCCAGCAGTACCTCCCGGGACTTTTACAATGAGCAGTTCTTC.

The rearrangement links TRBV28 to TRBJ1-2; TRBD1 agrees at 10 bases. Germline CDR1 MDHEN, CDR2 SYDVKM. Trimming cost V 6 bases and J 3 bases; bases outside gene matches: 4. The CDR3 length is 14 residues. CDR3 sequence reads: CASSKTGGDYGYTF. The CDR3 bases are TGTGCCAGCAGCAAGACAGGGGGCGACTATGGCTACACCTTC.

The chain is built from TRBV19 and TRBJ2-1; 14 positions agree with TRBD2. The CDR3 runs 16 residues. Looked up from germline, CDR1 is LNHDA and CDR2 is SQIVND (reference sequence). The V segment lost 4 bases and the J segment 7 bases; nucleotides outside the gene matches: 6. CDR3 DNA: TGTGCCAGTAGTAACTCGGGACTAGCGGGAGTAAATGAGCAGTTCTTC. This gives the protein CASSNSGLAGVNEQFF.

The V call is TRBV2, the J call TRBJ2-7, with 8 bases matching TRBD2. J gave up 0 bases and V 3 bases, and 13 bases lay outside the gene matches. The CDR3 sequence is 18 residues long. Germline V gene data show CDR1 as SNHLY and CDR2 as FYNNEI. The chain's CDR3 is CASSDDPVLGTSSYEQYF. CDR3 coding DNA: TGTGCCAGCAGTGACGATCCGGTGTTAGGGACTAGCTCCTACGAGCAGTACTTC. Combining the CDR3 with reference TRBV2 and TRBJ2-7 gives the whole variable domain EPEVTQTPSHQVTQMGQEVILRCVPISNHLYFYWYRQILGQKVEFLVSFYNNEISEKSEIFDDQFSVERPDGSNFTLKIRSTKLEDSAMYFCASSDDPVLGTSSYEQYFGPGTRLTVT.

The chain joins TRBV27 to TRBJ2-1; no clear D. The germline V gene has CDR1 MNHEY and CDR2 SMNVEV (reference sequence). V gave up 7 bases and J gave up 0 bases, with 16 bases separating them. The length of the CDR3 is 16 residues. CDR3 in DNA: TGTGCCAGCAAACCCACGAGGTCACCCTCCTACAATGAGCAGTTCTTC. Translating gives CASKPTRSPSYNEQFF.

V and J are TRBV6-1 and TRBJ2-1; D gene ambiguous. Looked up from germline, CDR1 is MNHNS and CDR2 is SASEGT. The CDR3 has 14 amino acids. V gave up 4 bases and J gave up 0 bases, with 7 bases separating them. CDR3 residues: CASSGPDSYNEQFF. The CDR3 region has the DNA TGTGCCAGCAGTGGGCCGGACTCCTACAATGAGCAGTTCTTC.

For the CDR3, the DNA is TGTGCCAGCAGCTGGGGACAGTCTCCAGGAAACACCATATATTTT. It encodes CASSWGQSPGNTIYF. The V call is TRBV5-5, the J call TRBJ1-3; the match to TRBD1 covers 7 bases. With V trimmed by 3 bases and J by 4 bases, 7 bases remained unmatched. Germline V gene lookup returns CDR1 SGHKS and CDR2 YYEKEE (reference sequence). This CDR3 has 15 residues.

The V gene is TRBV7-9, the J gene TRBJ2-7; possibly TRBD2 for D (5 bases). The germline V gene has CDR1 SEHNR and CDR2 FQNEAQ (reference sequence). The V end was cut by 5 bases, the J end by 3 bases, with 17 bases between. This CDR3 region has 15 residues. CDR3 nucleotides: TGTGCCAGCAGCCCCGTGGTAGCGAAATTCTACGAGCAGTACTTC. Translation gives CASSPVVAKFYEQYF.

The chain has TRBV15 and TRBJ1-2; D gene uncertain. Germline loops: CDR1 LNHNV, CDR2 YYDKDF (reference sequence). The CDR3 covers 13 residues. V lost 8 bases, J lost 4 bases, and 14 bases lay in between. In nucleotides, the CDR3 is TGTGCCACCTCACGGGAATCTAGCTATGGCTACACCTTC. It translates to CATSRESSYGYTF.

This sequence joins TRBV20-1 and TRBJ2-7, with a tentative D call TRBD1 (5 bases). CDR3 length equals 11 residues. Germline CDR1 reads DFQATT; CDR2 reads SNEGSKA (reference sequence). With 3 bases removed from V and 4 bases from J, the gap between germline ends came to 7 bases. CDR3 bases: TGCAGTGCTAGTTCAGGGTACGAGCAGTACTTC. It translates to CSASSGYEQYF.

The V and J genes are TRBV5-4 and TRBJ1-5; D call uncertain. CDR1 is SGHNT and CDR2 is YYREEE in the germline V gene (reference sequence). Trimming cost V 1 base and J 1 base, with 6 bases left between them. This CDR3 is 14 amino acids long. The CDR3 spells CASSLLGSNQPQHF. The CDR3 bases are TGTGCCAGCAGCTTGCTTGGGAGCAATCAGCCCCAGCATTTT.

Of note for this clone: At the DNA level, this CDR3 is encoded by other sequences in the same sample as well. The chain carries TRBV27 and TRBJ2-7; D remains ambiguous. Germline CDR1 reads MNHEY; CDR2 reads SMNVEV (reference sequence). Deletions cut 2 bases from V and 4 bases from J, with 6 bases between. The CDR3 is 12 residues long. The CDR3 region has the DNA TGTGCCAGCAGTTTACCCGGATACGAGCAGTACTTC. As protein: CASSLPGYEQYF.

The J gene is TRBJ1-1, the V gene TRBV5-6; possible D gene TRBD1, 6 bases. Germline CDR1 is SGHDT and CDR2 is YYEEEE. This CDR3 has 16 residues. Trimming took off 7 bases at V and 8 bases at J, with 27 bases between the two ends. For the CDR3, the DNA is TGTGCCAGCTGGCCCGGGGTACCAGGGGCGAGTTGGGAAGCTTTCTTT. Translated, it gives CASWPGVPGASWEAFF.

The rearrangement joins TRBV11-2 to TRBJ2-1, with D possibly being TRBD1 (5 bases). The V end lost 1 base, the J end lost 8 bases, and 12 bases lay between the germline ends. Germline V CDR1 and CDR2: SGHAT, FQNNGV. This CDR3 has 14 residues. The CDR3 protein is CASSLVVRADEQFF. The CDR3 DNA is TGTGCCAGCAGCTTAGTGGTCAGGGCGGATGAGCAGTTCTTC.